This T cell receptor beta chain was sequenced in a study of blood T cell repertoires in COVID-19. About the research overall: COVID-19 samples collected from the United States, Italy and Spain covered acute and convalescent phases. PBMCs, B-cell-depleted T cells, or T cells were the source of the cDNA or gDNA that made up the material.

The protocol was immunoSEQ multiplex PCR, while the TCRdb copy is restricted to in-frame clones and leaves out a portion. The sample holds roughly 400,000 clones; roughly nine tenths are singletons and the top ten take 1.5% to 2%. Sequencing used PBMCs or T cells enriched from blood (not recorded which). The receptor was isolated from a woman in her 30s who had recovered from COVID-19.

The CDR3 here is CATSGTSYEQYF. CDR3 DNA sequence: TGTGCCACCTCCGGGACTTCCTACGAGCAGTACTTC. V usage is TRBV6-5 and J usage is TRBJ2-7, with D possibly matching TRBD2 (6 bases). Germline CDR1 reads MNHEY; CDR2 reads SVGAGI. This CDR3 has 12 residues. Between the trimmed V and J ends, which lost 10 bases and 1 base, there was a span of 11 bases.